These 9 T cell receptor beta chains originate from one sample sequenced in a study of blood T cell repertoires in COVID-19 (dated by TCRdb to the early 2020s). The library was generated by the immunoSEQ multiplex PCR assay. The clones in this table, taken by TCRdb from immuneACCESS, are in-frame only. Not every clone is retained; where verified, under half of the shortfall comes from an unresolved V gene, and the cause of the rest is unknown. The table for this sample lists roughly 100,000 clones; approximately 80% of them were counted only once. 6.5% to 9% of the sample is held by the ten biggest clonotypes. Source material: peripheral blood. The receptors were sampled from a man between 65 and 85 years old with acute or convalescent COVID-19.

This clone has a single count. CDR3 sequence (DNA): TGTGCCAGCAGTTTTCTGAGACAGGGAAATTCACCCCTCCACTTT. The encoded protein is CASSFLRQGNSPLHF. The rearrangement links TRBV28 to TRBJ1-6; 7 bases are a match to TRBD1. CDR3 length: 15 residues. The ends lost 3 bases at V and 7 bases at J; junction bases unmatched: 6. Germline CDR1 and CDR2: MDHEN and SYDVKM.

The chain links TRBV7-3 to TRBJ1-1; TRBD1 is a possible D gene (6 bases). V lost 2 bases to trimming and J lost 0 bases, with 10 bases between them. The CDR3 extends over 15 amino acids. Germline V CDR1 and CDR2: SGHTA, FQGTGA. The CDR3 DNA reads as TGTGCCAGCAGCTTATCTCCAGGGGTGAACACTGAAGCTTTCTTT. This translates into CASSLSPGVNTEAFF.

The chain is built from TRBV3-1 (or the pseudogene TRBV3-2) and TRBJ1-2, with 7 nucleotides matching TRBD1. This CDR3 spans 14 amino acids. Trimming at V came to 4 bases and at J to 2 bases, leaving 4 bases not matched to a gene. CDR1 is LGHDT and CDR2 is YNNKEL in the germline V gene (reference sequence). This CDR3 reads CASSPSTGNYGYTF. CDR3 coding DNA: TGTGCCAGCAGCCCCTCGACAGGGAACTATGGCTACACCTTC.

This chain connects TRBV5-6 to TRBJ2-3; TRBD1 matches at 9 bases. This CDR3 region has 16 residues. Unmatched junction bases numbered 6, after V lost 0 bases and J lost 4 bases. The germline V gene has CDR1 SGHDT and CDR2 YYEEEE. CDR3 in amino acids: CASSLGWTGASDTQYF. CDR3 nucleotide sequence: TGTGCCAGCAGCTTGGGATGGACAGGGGCATCAGATACGCAGTATTTT.

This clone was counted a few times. CDR3 protein: CASRSSGQRDYEQYV. The DNA for the CDR3 is TGTGCCAGCAGATCGAGCGGGCAGAGGGACTACGAGCAGTACGTC. The chain carries TRBV2 and TRBJ2-7, with D possibly TRBD2 on 6 matching bases. Deletions cut 6 bases from V and 3 bases from J, with 18 bases between. CDR3 size: 15 residues. CDR1 and CDR2 from the germline V gene are SNHLY and FYNNEI.

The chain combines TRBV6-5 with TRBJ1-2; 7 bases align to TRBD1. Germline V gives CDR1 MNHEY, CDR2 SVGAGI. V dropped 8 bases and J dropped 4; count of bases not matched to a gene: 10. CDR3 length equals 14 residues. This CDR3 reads CASARDRNLYGYTF. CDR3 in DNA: TGTGCCAGCGCCCGGGACAGAAATCTCTATGGCTACACCTTC.

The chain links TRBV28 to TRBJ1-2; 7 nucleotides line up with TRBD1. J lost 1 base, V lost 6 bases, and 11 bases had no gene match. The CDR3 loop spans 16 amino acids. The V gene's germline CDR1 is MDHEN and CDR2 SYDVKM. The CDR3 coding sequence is TGTGCCAGCAGCTCTAGGGACAGTCCTTATAACTATGGCTACACCTTC. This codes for CASSSRDSPYNYGYTF.

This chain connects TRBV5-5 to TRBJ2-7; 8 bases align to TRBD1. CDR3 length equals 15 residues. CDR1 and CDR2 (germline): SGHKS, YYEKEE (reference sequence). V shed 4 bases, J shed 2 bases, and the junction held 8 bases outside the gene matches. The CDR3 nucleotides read TGTGCCAGCAGCCGTTCGGACAGGGAACCCTACGAGCAGTACGTC. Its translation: CASSRSDREPYEQYV.

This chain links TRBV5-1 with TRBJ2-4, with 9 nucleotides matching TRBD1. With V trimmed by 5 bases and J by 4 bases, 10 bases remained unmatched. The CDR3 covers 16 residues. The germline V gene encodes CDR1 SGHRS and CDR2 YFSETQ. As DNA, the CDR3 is TGCGCCAGCAGTTACGCTACCGGGACAGGGAAAAACATTCAGTACTTC. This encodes CASSYATGTGKNIQYF.